The 23 T cell receptor beta chains below were found in one sample sequenced in a study of early T cells in non-severe SARS-CoV-2 infection. MiXCR was run by TCRdb on the 5' RACE reads, yielding one entry per CDR3 protein. The sample includes 45,000 to 65,000 distinct CDR3 sequences, 9.1% of them seen just once. The sequenced material came from whole blood. Source of these receptors: an adult who was a healthcare worker with PCR-confirmed SARS-CoV-2 infection or an uninfected control (not recorded which).

This clonotype was seen at least ten times. The chain employs TRBV4-1 and TRBJ2-7; TRBD1 is a possible D gene (6 bases). CDR1 is MGHRA and CDR2 is YSYEKL in the germline V gene. The V and J ends lost 3 bases and 0 bases respectively, with 15 bases between them. The CDR3 covers 16 residues. CDR3 sequence reads: CASSQVSGTSSYEQYF. The CDR3 bases are TGCGCCAGCAGCCAGGTCTCCGGGACATCCTCCTACGAGCAGTACTTC.

There are many counts of this clonotype. V is TRBV4-2 and J is TRBJ2-7; D is unresolved. The CDR3 sequence is 13 residues long. V lost 4 bases to trimming and J lost 3 bases, with 10 bases between them. Per germline, CDR1 LGHNA and CDR2 YNFKEQ. The CDR3 region has the DNA TGTGCCAGCAGCCCCGAAGCAGACTACGAGCAGTACTTC. Protein: CASSPEADYEQYF.

This chain joins TRBV2 and TRBJ2-7, with D maybe TRBD2 (6 bases). The CDR3 is made up of 16 amino acids. The V and J ends lost 6 bases and 1 base respectively, with 19 bases between them. CDR1 is SNHLY, CDR2 FYNNEI, per germline. CDR3 coding DNA: TGTGCCAGCAGGGGAGGCATCGGGTTAGAGTCCTACGAGCAGTACTTC. Its protein product is CASRGGIGLESYEQYF. Together with reference TRBV2 and TRBJ2-7, the CDR3 gives the full variable domain: EPEVTQTPSHQVTQMGQEVILRCVPISNHLYFYWYRQILGQKVEFLVSFYNNEISEKSEIFDDQFSVERPDGSNFTLKIRSTKLEDSAMYFCASRGGIGLESYEQYFGPGTRLTVT.

This clonotype was detected many times. The chain employs TRBV4-3 and TRBJ1-5; 7 bases are a match to TRBD1. V shed 4 bases, J shed 7 bases, and the junction held 7 bases outside the gene matches. This CDR3 is built from 14 residues. Germline V gene data show CDR1 as LGHNA and CDR2 as YSLEER. Here the CDR3 DNA reads TGCGCCAGCAGCCCGGCAGGGGGTGGCCAGCCCCAGCATTTT. Residues: CASSPAGGGQPQHF.

This clonotype has at least ten counts. The chain has TRBV29-1 and TRBJ2-1, with D possibly TRBD1 on 6 matching bases. Germline assignment: CDR1 SQVTM and CDR2 ANQGSEA. CDR3 length: 17 residues. V lost 3 bases and J lost 0, with 18 bases in between. CDR3 nucleotide sequence: TGCAGCGTTGAGGGGGCCAGGTCTTCTTCCTCCTACAATGAGCAGTTCTTC. This encodes CSVEGARSSSSYNEQFF.

This clonotype showed up many times. The chain couples TRBV5-1 to TRBJ2-1, with 11 bases matching TRBD2. The CDR3 is 17 residues long. Germline lookup yields CDR1 SGHRS and CDR2 YFSETQ. Losses at the gene ends were 0 bases for V and 1 base for J; bases not matched to a gene: 3. The CDR3 sequence: CASSLGLAGHSYNEQFF. In DNA form, the CDR3 reads TGCGCCAGCAGCTTGGGACTAGCGGGACATTCCTACAATGAGCAGTTCTTC.

This clonotype showed up many times. The chain is built from TRBV12-3 or TRBV12-4 and TRBJ2-6, with D uncertain. CDR3 length: 12 amino acids. Trimming removed 6 bases from V and 5 bases from J, with 5 bases in between. CDR3 nucleotides: TGTGCCAGCAGCCCAAGGGCCAACGTCCTGACTTTC. This translates into CASSPRANVLTF.

The V gene is TRBV5-5, the J gene TRBJ2-2, with D perhaps TRBD2 (5 bases). The CDR3 is made up of 17 amino acids. The germline gives CDR1 SGHKS, CDR2 YYEKEE (reference sequence). V gave up 0 bases and J gave up 2 bases, with 14 bases separating them. CDR3 amino acids: CASSLATGYRNTGELFF. CDR3 DNA sequence: TGTGCCAGCAGCTTGGCAACGGGGTACCGTAACACCGGGGAGCTGTTTTTT.

This clonotype appeared many times. This chain joins TRBV6-2 or TRBV6-3 and TRBJ2-7; 7 bases align to TRBD1. This CDR3 has 15 amino acids. V gave up 6 bases and J gave up 3 bases; unmatched junction bases: 11. The germline V gene has CDR1 MNHEY and CDR2 SVGEGT. The CDR3 DNA reads TGTGCCAGCAGCCCCCGGGACAGTCGCGTCTACGAGCAGTACTTC. As protein: CASSPRDSRVYEQYF.

This clonotype was recorded many times. CDR3 loop: CASSPPGGVATDTQYF. In nucleotides, the CDR3 is TGTGCCAGCTCACCACCCGGAGGGGTTGCCACAGATACGCAGTATTTT. This chain links TRBV18 with TRBJ2-3; D is possibly TRBD2 (6 bases). The CDR3 is 16 residues long. Germline values: CDR1 KGHSH, CDR2 LQKENI. The V and J ends lost 0 bases and 2 bases respectively, with 12 bases between them.

The chain joins TRBV5-8 to TRBJ2-3; unclear D gene. CDR3 length: 17 amino acids. Germline CDR1 SGHTS, CDR2 YDEGEE. V gave up 0 bases and J gave up 0 bases, with 14 bases separating them. CDR3 nucleotide sequence: TGTGCCAGCAGCTTGGCCCTACAGCTCAGTAGCACAGATACGCAGTATTTT. Translating gives CASSLALQLSSTDTQYF.

There are many counts of this clonotype. The V call is TRBV11-2, the J call TRBJ2-5; TRBD2 might be the D (6 bases). The V and J ends lost 4 bases and 3 bases respectively, with 12 bases between them. CDR1 and CDR2 (germline): SGHAT, FQNNGV. The CDR3 totals 14 residues. The CDR3 sequence: CASSWAPGEETQYF. The CDR3 DNA sequence: TGTGCCAGCAGCTGGGCGCCGGGAGAAGAGACCCAGTACTTC.

The CDR3 bases are TGTGCCAGCAGTTTTACCGATTCACCCCTCCACTTT. It yields the protein CASSFTDSPLHF. The chain employs TRBV12-3 or TRBV12-4 and TRBJ1-6; no reliable D call. CDR3 length: 12 amino acids. The ends were cut back, 3 bases at V and 8 bases at J, with 5 bases in the middle.

This clonotype occurred a few times. V usage is TRBV7-9 and J usage is TRBJ2-1; TRBD2 matches at 7 bases. The CDR3 length is 15 residues. The germline V gene encodes CDR1 SEHNR and CDR2 FQNEAQ (reference sequence). The junction had 12 bases not matched to a gene; V was cut back by 7 bases and J by 6 bases. CDR3 nucleotide sequence: TGTGCCAGCACCCCCAGAGGGGAGGGATTCAATGAGCAGTTCTTC. Its translation is CASTPRGEGFNEQFF.

This clonotype was observed many times. The rearrangement joins TRBV12-3 or TRBV12-4 to TRBJ1-1; D not resolved. This CDR3 region has 15 residues. V shed 7 bases and J shed 0 bases, with 15 bases lying between them. CDR3 loop: CASTPQGGLNTEAFF. The CDR3 coding sequence is TGTGCCAGCACCCCTCAAGGTGGGCTGAACACTGAAGCTTTCTTT.

This clonotype was counted many times. The V call is TRBV5-1, the J call TRBJ2-2; 9 bases agree with TRBD2. V was clipped by 6 bases and J by 3 bases; unmatched bases: 6. The CDR3 consists of 15 residues. Germline CDR1 and CDR2: SGHRS and YFSETQ. For the CDR3, the DNA is TGCGCCAGCAATGGCGGGAGGGCCGACACCGGGGAGCTGTTTTTT. Its protein product is CASNGGRADTGELFF.

This clonotype was counted ten times or more. This sequence joins TRBV4-2 and TRBJ2-7; 13 nucleotides align to TRBD2. Germline CDR1 LGHNA, CDR2 YNFKEQ. The J segment lost 6 bases and the V segment lost 3 bases, leaving 2 bases of the junction unmatched. There are 14 residues in the CDR3. CDR3 in DNA: TGTGCCAGCAGCCATGGACTAGCGGGAGCCGAGCAGTACTTC. Translating gives CASSHGLAGAEQYF.

This clonotype showed up just a few times. The chain employs TRBV15 and TRBJ2-1; 8 nucleotides line up with TRBD1. In germline, CDR1 is LNHNV, CDR2 YYDKDF (reference sequence). J lost 6 bases, V lost 0 bases, and 10 bases had no gene match. The CDR3 spans 17 residues. The CDR3 DNA is TGTGCCACCAGCAGAGAGCTCTCCGGGACAGGTCTCAATGAGCAGTTCTTC. It encodes CATSRELSGTGLNEQFF.

This clonotype occurred many times. The V call is TRBV5-8, the J call TRBJ2-1, with 10 bases fitting TRBD2. CDR1 and CDR2 from the germline V gene are SGHTS and YDEGEE. The CDR3 runs to 16 residues. Germline trimming cut 3 bases from V and 6 bases from J; bases unmatched to any gene: 9. The CDR3, as DNA: TGTGCCAGCAGCTGGAGCGGGAGGGGAATAGTCAATGAGCAGTTCTTC. This codes for CASSWSGRGIVNEQFF.

This clonotype turned up a few times. This chain links TRBV5-4 with TRBJ2-5; tentatively, D is TRBD1 (6 bases). Germline CDR1 SGHNT, CDR2 YYREEE (reference sequence). The V end lost 4 bases, the J end lost 2 bases, and 12 bases lay between the germline ends. This CDR3 spans 14 amino acids. This CDR3 is CASSRWTDQETQYF. The DNA for the CDR3 is TGTGCCAGCAGCCGATGGACAGATCAAGAGACCCAGTACTTC.

Ten or more counts support this clonotype. The chain has TRBV20-1 and TRBJ2-1; D is perhaps TRBD2 (7 bases). Trimming removed 5 bases from V and 8 bases from J, with 13 bases in between. This CDR3 contains 12 residues. The germline CDR1 and CDR2 sequences are DFQATT and SNEGSKA (reference sequence). The CDR3 nucleotides read TGCAGTGCTCTAAGGGGGGGCTATGAGCAGTTCTTC. Encoded protein: CSALRGGYEQFF.

The chain joins TRBV29-1 to TRBJ2-7; D is unclear. V lost 6 bases to trimming and J lost 4 bases, with 13 bases between them. The CDR3 totals 12 residues. Germline V gene lookup returns CDR1 SQVTM and CDR2 ANQGSEA. The CDR3, as DNA: TGCAGCGTCCTCGACGGAATTTACGAGCAGTACTTC. This gives the protein CSVLDGIYEQYF.

This clonotype showed up just a few times. This rearrangement joins TRBV4-3 to TRBJ2-2; maybe TRBD2 (6 bases). V gave up 2 bases and J gave up 4 bases, with 14 bases separating them. Germline V lookup: CDR1 LGHNA, CDR2 YSLEER. The CDR3 is made up of 16 amino acids. The CDR3 DNA is TGCGCCAGCAGCCAAAGTCTGGGAGGAAGCACCGGGGAGCTGTTTTTT. Its translation is CASSQSLGGSTGELFF.